What follows are 5 T cell receptor beta chains derived from one specimen sequenced in a study of blood T cell repertoires in COVID-19 (TCRdb year 2020). The receptor library was made with the immunoSEQ multiplex PCR assay. TCRdb took over this immuneACCESS table, retaining in-frame rearrangements with V and J assigned. Such tables are incomplete; in checked studies, under half of the missing clones stem from an unresolved V gene, and the remainder is unexplained. The sample contains fewer than 250,000 clones, around nine tenths of them found a single time. Less than 0.75% of the sample rests with the top ten. The sample was peripheral blood. The source is a middle-aged man with acute or convalescent COVID-19.

The chain links TRBV5-4 to TRBJ2-1; 9 bases agree with TRBD1. J was trimmed by 8 bases and V by 0 bases; bases with no gene match: 9. This CDR3 is 16 amino acids long. Looked up from germline, CDR1 is SGHNT and CDR2 is YYREEE (reference sequence). The CDR3 bases are TGTGCCAGCAGCTTGGAGGACAGGGGTTTCGTCGATGAGCAGTTCTTC. Translated, it gives CASSLEDRGFVDEQFF.

The chain combines TRBV28 with TRBJ2-7; 8 bases are a match to TRBD1. Trimming cost V 7 bases and J 7 bases; bases outside gene matches: 18. This CDR3 is 16 amino acids long. Per the germline V gene, CDR1 is MDHEN and CDR2 is SYDVKM. The CDR3 bases are TGTGCCAGCACCCACTCGGTGGCAGGGGGCGCGGGGGAGCAGTACTTC. Protein product: CASTHSVAGGAGEQYF.

The chain carries TRBV7-2 and TRBJ2-7; D unclear. This CDR3 has 14 amino acids. Trimming cost V 5 bases and J 1 base, with 12 bases left between them. The germline gives CDR1 SGHTA, CDR2 FQGNSA. The CDR3 loop reads CASSPIPTSYEQYF. CDR3 DNA: TGTGCCAGCAGCCCTATCCCGACTTCCTACGAGCAGTACTTC. Drawing the rest from reference TRBV7-2 and TRBJ2-7, the complete variable domain is GAGVSQSPSNKVTEKGKDVELRCDPISGHTALYWYRQSLGQGLEFLIYFQGNSAPDKSGLPSDRFSAERTGGSVSTLTIQRTQQEDSAVYLCASSPIPTSYEQYFGPGTRLTVT.

The gene calls are TRBV19 and TRBJ2-1, with TRBD2 matching 7 bases. The CDR3 totals 14 residues. The germline V gene has CDR1 LNHDA and CDR2 SQIVND (reference sequence). With 5 bases clipped from V and 7 bases from J, the junction kept 8 bases outside the gene matches. Here the CDR3 DNA reads TGTGCCAGTAGTTACAAGCGGGATAGAAATGAGCAGTTCTTC. Translating it yields CASSYKRDRNEQFF.

This chain joins TRBV28 and TRBJ2-1, with TRBD1 matching over 9 bases. The trim removed 10 bases at V and 0 bases at J, leaving 7 bases unmatched. The CDR3 spans 15 residues. From germline, CDR1 is MDHEN and CDR2 SYDVKM. CDR3: CATGYRGHSYNEQFF. The CDR3 bases are TGTGCCACCGGGTACAGGGGGCACTCCTACAATGAGCAGTTCTTC.